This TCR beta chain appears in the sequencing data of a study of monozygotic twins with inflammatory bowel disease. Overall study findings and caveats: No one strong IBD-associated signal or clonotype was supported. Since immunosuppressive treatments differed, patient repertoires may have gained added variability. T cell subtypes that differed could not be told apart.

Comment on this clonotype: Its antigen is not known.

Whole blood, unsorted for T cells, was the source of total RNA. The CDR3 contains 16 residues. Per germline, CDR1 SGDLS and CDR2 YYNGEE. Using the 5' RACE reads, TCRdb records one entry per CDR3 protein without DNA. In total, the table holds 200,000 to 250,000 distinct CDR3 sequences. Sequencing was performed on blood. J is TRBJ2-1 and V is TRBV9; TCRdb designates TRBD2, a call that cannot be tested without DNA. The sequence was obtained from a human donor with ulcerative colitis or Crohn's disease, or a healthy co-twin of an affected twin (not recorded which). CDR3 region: CASSAQLAGGYNEQFF.